The 9 T cell receptor beta chains given below trace back to one sample, sequenced in a study of T cell responses to AZD1222 COVID-19 vaccine (dated by TCRdb to the early 2020s). The library was built by means of the immunoSEQ multiplex PCR assay. TCRdb mirrors the immuneACCESS table, restricted to in-frame sequences. Some clones are absent from its copies; in checked studies, under half trace to an unresolved V gene, and the reason for the others is unknown. The sample table lists some 160,000 clones, around 85% of them with a count of one. The ten biggest clones cover 1.1% of the sample. Interpreted using the paper, the time point label stands for: about 28 days (+/-7) after the second vaccine dose. The source was peripheral blood, collected 28 days after the second AZD1222 dose. The source is an adult who received the AZD1222 COVID-19 vaccine.

A few counts support this clone. The chain carries TRBV4-3 and TRBJ2-1; 9 nucleotides align to TRBD2. The CDR3 runs 16 residues. Germline CDR1 and CDR2: LGHNA and YSLEER. V was pared by 0 bases and J by 1 base, with 1 base of the junction left unmatched. The CDR3 loop is CASSQDLAGSYNEQFF. The DNA of the CDR3 is TGCGCCAGCAGCCAAGACCTAGCGGGGTCCTACAATGAGCAGTTCTTC.

This clone occurred once. V usage is TRBV7-9 and J usage is TRBJ1-3; tentative D call: TRBD1 (5 bases). The CDR3 sequence is 15 residues long. Trimming removed 1 base at V and 0 bases at J, with 7 bases between. Germline V lookup: CDR1 SEHNR, CDR2 FQNEAQ (reference sequence). The CDR3 DNA is TGTGCCAGCAGCTTAGAGGGGTTCTCTGGAAACACCATATATTTT. Translated: CASSLEGFSGNTIYF.

The rearrangement links TRBV6-5 to TRBJ1-5; 9 bases fit TRBD1. This CDR3 contains 14 residues. V lost 6 bases to trimming and J lost 2 bases; unmatched junction nucleotides: 2. CDR1 is MNHEY and CDR2 is SVGAGI in the germline V gene. CDR3 bases: TGTGCCAGCAGGGGACAGGGCGGCAATCAGCCCCAGCATTTT. Protein sequence: CASRGQGGNQPQHF.

The genes are TRBV5-6 and TRBJ2-1; D remains unclear. V lost 0 bases, J lost 3 bases, and 7 bases lay in between. Germline CDR1 SGHDT, CDR2 YYEEEE. The CDR3 has 14 amino acids. The CDR3, as DNA: TGTGCCAGCAGCTTGGGGCAGTACTACAATGAGCAGTTCTTC. Amino acids: CASSLGQYYNEQFF.

The rearrangement uses TRBV6-5 and TRBJ2-7; the D is unclear. Per germline, CDR1 MNHEY and CDR2 SVGAGI. With 6 bases removed from V and 3 bases from J, the gap between germline ends came to 9 bases. This CDR3 spans 12 amino acids. CDR3 in amino acids: CASRGNSYEQYF. The CDR3, as DNA: TGTGCCAGCAGAGGGAACAGCTACGAGCAGTACTTC.

CDR3 nucleotides: TGTGCCAGCAGCCACGGGGGGGCGGAGACCCAGTACTTC. Amino acid sequence: CASSHGGAETQYF. The gene calls are TRBV14 and TRBJ2-5; 8 positions agree with TRBD2. Germline values: CDR1 SGHDN, CDR2 FVKESK. Germline trimming cut 3 bases from V and 5 bases from J; bases unmatched to any gene: 2. This CDR3 is 13 amino acids long.

V usage is TRBV27 and J usage is TRBJ2-7, with TRBD2 as a possible D gene (5 bases). Between the trimmed V and J ends, which lost 2 bases and 1 base, there was a span of 15 bases. The germline V gene has CDR1 MNHEY and CDR2 SMNVEV (reference sequence). CDR3 size: 16 residues. CDR3 sequence reads: CASSLNSGELSYEQYF. DNA for the CDR3: TGTGCCAGCAGTTTAAACTCCGGGGAATTATCCTACGAGCAGTACTTC.

This clone was seen a few times. The chain has TRBV5-1 and TRBJ2-1, with a possible D match to TRBD2 (7 bases). The CDR3 is 15 residues long. Trimming took 6 bases from V and 10 from J, leaving 23 bases between them. Germline CDR1 reads SGHRS; CDR2 reads YFSETQ. Here the CDR3 DNA reads TGCGCCAGCACCCCCGGTGCGGGGGCCTTCGGGGAGCAGTTCTTC. It specifies CASTPGAGAFGEQFF.

The chain couples TRBV19 to TRBJ1-3, with D hard to call. V gave up 3 bases and J gave up 0 bases, with 12 bases separating them. This CDR3 is 16 amino acids long. CDR1 LNHDA and CDR2 SQIVND come from the germline V gene (reference sequence). CDR3: CASSISSDDSGNTIYF. In DNA form, the CDR3 reads TGTGCCAGTAGTATCTCTTCGGATGACTCTGGAAACACCATATATTTT.